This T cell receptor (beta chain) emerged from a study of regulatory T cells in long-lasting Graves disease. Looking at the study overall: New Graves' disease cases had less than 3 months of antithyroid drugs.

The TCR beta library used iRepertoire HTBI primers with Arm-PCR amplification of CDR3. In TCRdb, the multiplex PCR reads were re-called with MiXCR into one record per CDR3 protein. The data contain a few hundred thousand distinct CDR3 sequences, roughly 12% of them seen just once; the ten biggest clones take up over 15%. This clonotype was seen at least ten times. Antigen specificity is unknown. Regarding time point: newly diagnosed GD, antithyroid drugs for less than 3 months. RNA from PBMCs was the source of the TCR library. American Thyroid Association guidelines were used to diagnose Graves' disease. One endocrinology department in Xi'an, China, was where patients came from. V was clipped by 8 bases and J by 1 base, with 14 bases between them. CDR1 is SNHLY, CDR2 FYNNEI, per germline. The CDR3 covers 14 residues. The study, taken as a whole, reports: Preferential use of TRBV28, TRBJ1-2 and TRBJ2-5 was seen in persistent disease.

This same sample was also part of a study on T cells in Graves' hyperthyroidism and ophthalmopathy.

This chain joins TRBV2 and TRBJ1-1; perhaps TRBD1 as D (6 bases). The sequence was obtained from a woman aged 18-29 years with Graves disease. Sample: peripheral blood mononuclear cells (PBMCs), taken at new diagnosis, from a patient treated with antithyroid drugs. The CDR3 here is CASVPLQGNTEAFF. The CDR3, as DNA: TGTGCCAGCGTACCTCTACAGGGGAACACTGAAGCTTTCTTT.